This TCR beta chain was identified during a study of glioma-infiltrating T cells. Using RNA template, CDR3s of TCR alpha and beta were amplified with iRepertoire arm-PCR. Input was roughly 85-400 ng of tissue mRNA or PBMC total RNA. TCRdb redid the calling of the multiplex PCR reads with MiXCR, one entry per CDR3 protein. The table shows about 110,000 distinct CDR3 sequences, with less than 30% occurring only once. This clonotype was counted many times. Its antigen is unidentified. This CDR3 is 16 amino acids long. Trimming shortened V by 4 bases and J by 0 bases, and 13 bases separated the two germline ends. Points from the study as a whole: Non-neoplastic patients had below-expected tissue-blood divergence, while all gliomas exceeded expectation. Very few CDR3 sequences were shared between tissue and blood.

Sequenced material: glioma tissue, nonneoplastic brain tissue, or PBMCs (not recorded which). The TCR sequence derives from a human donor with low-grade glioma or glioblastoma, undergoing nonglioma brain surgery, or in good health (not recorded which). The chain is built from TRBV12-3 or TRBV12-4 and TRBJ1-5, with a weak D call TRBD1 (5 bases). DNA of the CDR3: TGTGCCAGCAGTTCACACCAGGGATATAGCAATCAGCCCCAGCATTTT. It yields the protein CASSSHQGYSNQPQHF.